Reported below is one TCR beta chain. Its antigen is as yet unknown. This specimen comes from a study of early T cells in non-severe SARS-CoV-2 infection. Study in general: Unsorted whole-blood RNA was sequenced in bulk, leaving chains unpaired. General study findings and limits: Private and CD4 specificities were missed by VDJdb matching, skewed to anti-spike CD8.

Attached unique molecular identifiers marked individual cDNA molecules. One entry per CDR3 protein, called by TCRdb with MiXCR from the 5' RACE reads. Of roughly 81,000 distinct CDR3 sequences listed, roughly 12% are singletons. The sequence derives from an adult who was a healthcare worker with PCR-confirmed SARS-CoV-2 infection or an uninfected control (not recorded which). Sequenced material: whole blood.

The CDR3 region has the DNA TGTGCCAGCACCGCGACTAGCCCGGAGACCCAGTACTTC. Protein product: CASTATSPETQYF. V gene TRBV2 combines with J gene TRBJ2-5, with TRBD2 matching over 7 bases. Germline trimming cut 7 bases from V and 5 bases from J; bases unmatched to any gene: 7. Germline assignment: CDR1 SNHLY and CDR2 FYNNEI. This CDR3 spans 13 amino acids.